The clone carrying this T cell receptor beta chain was found once. Using immunoSEQ multiplex PCR, the repertoire was profiled, and TCRdb retains in-frame clones only, with some absent. The sample yields about 32,000 clones, roughly 79% seen once. This record comes from a study of T cells in narcolepsy. V was shortened by 5 bases and J by 2 bases, with 12 bases between the two germline ends. The germline V gene has CDR1 GTSNPN and CDR2 SVGIG (reference sequence). The CDR3 has 13 amino acids. V gene TRBV30 combines with J gene TRBJ1-1; no reliable D call. The sample was memory (CD45RA-) CD4+ T cells from blood. The source is a human donor in good health. The CDR3 nucleotides read TGTGCCTGGCTGGAGACGGCTAACACTGAAGCTTTCTTT. The encoded protein is CAWLETANTEAFF.